The rows below give T cell receptor beta chains drawn from one sample of a study of blood T cell repertoires in COVID-19. Measured with immunoSEQ multiplex PCR; TCRdb has only the in-frame clones, and not every one. The sample holds about 200,000 clones, 85% seen once. Sequenced sample: peripheral blood. The receptors shown here come from a man in his 60s with COVID-19, enrolled during active disease. Both conserved end residues are part of each CDR3. Only part of the rows carry a size: once, few, many, or a class if the clone is expanded.

J: TRBJ2-3
V: TRBV24-1
size: -
CDR3: CATSDFSGSTDTQYF

J: TRBJ2-5
V: TRBV6-1
size: few
CDR3: CASSEAWGGTETQYF

J: TRBJ2-1
V: TRBV5-1
size: -
CDR3: CASSLDGREYNEQFF

J: TRBJ2-1
V: TRBV5-1
size: -
CDR3: CASSLEGRGSYNEQFF

J: TRBJ1-3
V: TRBV4-2
size: -
CDR3: CASSQDFSQGAFGNTIYF

J: TRBJ2-7
V: TRBV28
size: -
CDR3: CASTGGITYEQCF

J: TRBJ1-6
V: TRBV30
size: -
CDR3: CAWSVRDRGASPLHF

J: TRBJ2-5
V: TRBV9
size: -
CDR3: CASSVAPGRGETQYF

J: TRBJ1-2
V: TRBV5-4
size: -
CDR3: CASSFGPQGGYGYTF

J: TRBJ1-2
V: TRBV19
size: few
CDR3: CASSITATGASYYGYTF